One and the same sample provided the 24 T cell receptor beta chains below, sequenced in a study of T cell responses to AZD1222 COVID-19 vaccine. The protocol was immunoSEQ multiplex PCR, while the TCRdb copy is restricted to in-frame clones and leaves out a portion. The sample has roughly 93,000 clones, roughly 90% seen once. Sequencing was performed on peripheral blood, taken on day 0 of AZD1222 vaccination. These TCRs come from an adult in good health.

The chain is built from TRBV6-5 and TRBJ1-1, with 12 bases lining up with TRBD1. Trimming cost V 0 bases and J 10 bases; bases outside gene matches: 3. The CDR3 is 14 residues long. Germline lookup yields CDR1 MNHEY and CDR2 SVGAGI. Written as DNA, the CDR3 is TGTGCCAGCAGTTACTCTGGGACAGGGGGCTCAGCTTTCTTT. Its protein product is CASSYSGTGGSAFF.

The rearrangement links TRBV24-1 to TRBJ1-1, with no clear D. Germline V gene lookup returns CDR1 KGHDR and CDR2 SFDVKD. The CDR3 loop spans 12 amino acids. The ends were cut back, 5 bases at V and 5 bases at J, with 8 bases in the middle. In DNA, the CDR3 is TGTGCCACCAGTGCCGGGGAAACTGAAGCTTTCTTT. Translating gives CATSAGETEAFF.

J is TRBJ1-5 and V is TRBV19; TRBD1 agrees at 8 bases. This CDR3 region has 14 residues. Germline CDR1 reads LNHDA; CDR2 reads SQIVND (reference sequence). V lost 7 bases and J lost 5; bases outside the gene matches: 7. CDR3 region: CASTDRVYDQPQHF. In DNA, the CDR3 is TGTGCCAGTACGGACAGGGTTTATGATCAGCCCCAGCATTTT.

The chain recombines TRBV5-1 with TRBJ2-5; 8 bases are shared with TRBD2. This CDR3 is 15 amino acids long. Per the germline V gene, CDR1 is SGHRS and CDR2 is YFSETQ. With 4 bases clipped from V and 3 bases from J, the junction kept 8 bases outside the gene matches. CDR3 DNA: TGCGCCAGCAGCCCCGCTCGAGCGGGAGAAGAGACCCAGTACTTC. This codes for CASSPARAGEETQYF. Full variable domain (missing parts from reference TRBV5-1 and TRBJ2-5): KAGVTQTPRYLIKTRGQQVTLSCSPISGHRSVSWYQQTPGQGLQFLFEYFSETQRNKGNFPGRFSGRQFSNSRSEMNVSTLELGDSALYLCASSPARAGEETQYFGPGTRLLVL.

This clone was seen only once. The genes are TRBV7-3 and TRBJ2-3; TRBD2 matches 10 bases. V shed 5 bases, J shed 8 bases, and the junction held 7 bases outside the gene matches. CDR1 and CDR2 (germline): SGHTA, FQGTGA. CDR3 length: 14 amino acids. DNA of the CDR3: TGTGCCAGCAGCCCTAGCGGGGGCGGGGGTACGCAGTATTTT. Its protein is CASSPSGGGGTQYF.

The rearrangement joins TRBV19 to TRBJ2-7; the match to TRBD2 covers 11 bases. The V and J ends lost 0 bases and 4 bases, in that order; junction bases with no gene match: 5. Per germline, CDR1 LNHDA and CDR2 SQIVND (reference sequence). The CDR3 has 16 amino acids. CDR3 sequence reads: CASSIELAGGSYEQYF. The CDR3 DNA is TGTGCCAGTAGTATAGAGCTAGCGGGAGGATCTTACGAGCAGTACTTC.

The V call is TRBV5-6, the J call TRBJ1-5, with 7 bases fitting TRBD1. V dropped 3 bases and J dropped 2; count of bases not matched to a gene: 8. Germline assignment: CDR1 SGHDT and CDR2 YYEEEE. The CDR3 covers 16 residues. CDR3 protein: CASSSRGGVGNQPQHF. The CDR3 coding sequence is TGTGCCAGCAGCTCACGAGGGGGCGTCGGCAATCAGCCCCAGCATTTT. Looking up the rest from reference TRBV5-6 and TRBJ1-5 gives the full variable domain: DAGVTQSPTHLIKTRGQQVTLRCSPKSGHDTVSWYQQALGQGPQFIFQYYEEEERQRGNFPDRFSGHQFPNYSSELNVNALLLGDSALYLCASSSRGGVGNQPQHFGDGTRLSIL.

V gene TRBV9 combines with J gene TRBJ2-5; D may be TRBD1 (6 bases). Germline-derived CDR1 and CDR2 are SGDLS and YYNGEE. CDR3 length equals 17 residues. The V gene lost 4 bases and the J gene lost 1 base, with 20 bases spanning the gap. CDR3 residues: CASSTPLGGGIQETQYF. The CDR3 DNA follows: TGTGCCAGCAGCACGCCTTTAGGGGGTGGTATCCAAGAGACCCAGTACTTC. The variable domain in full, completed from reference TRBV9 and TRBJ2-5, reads DSGVTQTPKHLITATGQRVTLRCSPRSGDLSVYWYQQSLDQGLQFLIQYYNGEERAKGNILERFSAQQFPDLHSELNLSSLELGDSALYFCASSTPLGGGIQETQYFGPGTRLLVL.

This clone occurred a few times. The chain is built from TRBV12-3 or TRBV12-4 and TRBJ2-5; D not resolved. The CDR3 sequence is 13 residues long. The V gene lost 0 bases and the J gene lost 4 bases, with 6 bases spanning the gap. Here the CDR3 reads CASSLAGTETQYF. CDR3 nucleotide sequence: TGTGCCAGCAGTTTAGCGGGTACAGAGACCCAGTACTTC.

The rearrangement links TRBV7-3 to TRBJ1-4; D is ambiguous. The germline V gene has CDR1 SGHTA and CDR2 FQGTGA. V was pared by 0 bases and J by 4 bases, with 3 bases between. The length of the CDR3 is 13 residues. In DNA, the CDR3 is TGTGCCAGCAGCTTAACTATTAATGAAAAACTGTTTTTT. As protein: CASSLTINEKLFF.

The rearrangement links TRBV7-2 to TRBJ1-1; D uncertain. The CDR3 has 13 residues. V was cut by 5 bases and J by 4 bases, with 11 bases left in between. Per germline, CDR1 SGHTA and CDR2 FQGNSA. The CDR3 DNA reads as TGTGCCAGCAGCCGTACCTGGAGCACTGAAGCTTTCTTT. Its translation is CASSRTWSTEAFF.

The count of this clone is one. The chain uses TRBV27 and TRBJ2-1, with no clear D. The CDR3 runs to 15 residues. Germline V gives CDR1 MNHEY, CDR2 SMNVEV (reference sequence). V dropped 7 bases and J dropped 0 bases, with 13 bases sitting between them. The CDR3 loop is CASIPAGSSYNEQFF. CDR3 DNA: TGTGCCAGCATTCCAGCCGGCTCCTCCTACAATGAGCAGTTCTTC.

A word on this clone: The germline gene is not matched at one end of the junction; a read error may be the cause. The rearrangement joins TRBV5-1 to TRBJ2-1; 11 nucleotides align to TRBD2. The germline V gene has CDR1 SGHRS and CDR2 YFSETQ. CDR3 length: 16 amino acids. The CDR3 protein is CASSLGLAGNSNERFF. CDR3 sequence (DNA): TGCGCCAGCAGCTTGGGACTAGCGGGAAATAGCAATGAGCGGTTCTTC.

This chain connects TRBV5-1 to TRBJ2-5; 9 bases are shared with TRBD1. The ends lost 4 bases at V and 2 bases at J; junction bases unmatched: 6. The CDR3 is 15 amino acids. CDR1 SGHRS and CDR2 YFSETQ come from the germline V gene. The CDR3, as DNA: TGCGCCAGCAGCGACGGAGGGACAGGGCAAGAGACCCAGTACTTC. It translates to CASSDGGTGQETQYF.

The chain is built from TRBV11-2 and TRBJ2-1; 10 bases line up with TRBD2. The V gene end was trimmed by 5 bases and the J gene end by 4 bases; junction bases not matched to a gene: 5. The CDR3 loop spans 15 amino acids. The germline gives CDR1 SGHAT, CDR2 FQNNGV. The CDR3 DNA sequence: TGTGCCAGCAGCCACGGACTAGCGGCTTACAATGAGCAGTTCTTC. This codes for CASSHGLAAYNEQFF. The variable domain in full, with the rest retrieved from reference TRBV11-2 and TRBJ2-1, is EAGVAQSPRYKIIEKRQSVAFWCNPISGHATLYWYQQILGQGPKLLIQFQNNGVVDDSQLPKDRFSAERLKGVDSTLKIQPAKLEDSAVYLCASSHGLAAYNEQFFGPGTRLTVL.

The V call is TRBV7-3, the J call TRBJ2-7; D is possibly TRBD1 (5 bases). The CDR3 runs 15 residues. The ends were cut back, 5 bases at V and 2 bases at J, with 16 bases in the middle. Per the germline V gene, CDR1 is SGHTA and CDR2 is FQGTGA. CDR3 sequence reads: CASSPRAGPPYEQYF. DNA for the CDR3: TGTGCCAGCAGCCCTCGGGCAGGGCCTCCCTACGAGCAGTACTTC.

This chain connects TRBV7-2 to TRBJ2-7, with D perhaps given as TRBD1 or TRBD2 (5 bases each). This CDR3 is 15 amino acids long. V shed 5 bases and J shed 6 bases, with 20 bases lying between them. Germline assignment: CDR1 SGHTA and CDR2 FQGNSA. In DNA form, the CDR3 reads TGTGCCAGCAGCCAGGGCCCGGGGTTGGGTGGCGAGCAGTACTTC. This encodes CASSQGPGLGGEQYF.

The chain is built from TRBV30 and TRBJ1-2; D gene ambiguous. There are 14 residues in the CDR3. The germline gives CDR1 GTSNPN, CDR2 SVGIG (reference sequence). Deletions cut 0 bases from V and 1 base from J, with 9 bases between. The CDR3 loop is CAWSVQVSNYGYTF. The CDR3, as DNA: TGTGCCTGGAGTGTACAAGTCAGTAACTATGGCTACACCTTC.

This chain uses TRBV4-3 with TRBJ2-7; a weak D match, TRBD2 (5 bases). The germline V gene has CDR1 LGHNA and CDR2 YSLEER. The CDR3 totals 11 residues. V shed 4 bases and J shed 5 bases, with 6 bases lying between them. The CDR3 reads CASSLRDEQYF. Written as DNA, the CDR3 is TGCGCCAGCAGCCTGCGGGACGAGCAGTACTTC.

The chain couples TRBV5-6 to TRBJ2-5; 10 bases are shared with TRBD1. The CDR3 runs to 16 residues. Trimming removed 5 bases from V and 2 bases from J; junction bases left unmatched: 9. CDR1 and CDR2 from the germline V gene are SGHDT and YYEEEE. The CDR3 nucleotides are TGTGCCAGCAGTTTACCGGGACAGGGGACGCAAGAGACCCAGTACTTC. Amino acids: CASSLPGQGTQETQYF.

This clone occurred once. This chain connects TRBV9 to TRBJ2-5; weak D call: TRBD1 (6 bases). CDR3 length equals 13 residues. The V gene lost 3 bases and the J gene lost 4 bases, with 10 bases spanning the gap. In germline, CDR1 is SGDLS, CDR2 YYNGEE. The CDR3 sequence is CASSDQGLETQYF. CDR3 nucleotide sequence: TGTGCCAGCAGCGATCAGGGGTTAGAGACCCAGTACTTC.

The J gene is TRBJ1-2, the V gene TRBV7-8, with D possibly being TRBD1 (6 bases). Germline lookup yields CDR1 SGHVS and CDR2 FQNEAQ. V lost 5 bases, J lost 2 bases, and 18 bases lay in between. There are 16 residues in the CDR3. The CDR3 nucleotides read TGTGCCAGCAGCCCCGGGCCAGGGGAGGCCAACTATGGCTACACCTTC. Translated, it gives CASSPGPGEANYGYTF.

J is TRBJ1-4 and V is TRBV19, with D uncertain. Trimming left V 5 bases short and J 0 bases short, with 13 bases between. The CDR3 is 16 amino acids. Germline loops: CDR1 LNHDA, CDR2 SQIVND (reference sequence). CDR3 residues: CASSSARTPTNEKLFF. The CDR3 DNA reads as TGTGCCAGTAGTTCTGCTAGGACTCCAACTAATGAAAAACTGTTTTTT.

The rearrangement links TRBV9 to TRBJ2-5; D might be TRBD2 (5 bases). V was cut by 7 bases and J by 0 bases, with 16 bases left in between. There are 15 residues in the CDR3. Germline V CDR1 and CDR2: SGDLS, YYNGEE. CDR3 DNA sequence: TGTGCCAGCCCTAAGCGGTTTTTACACCAAGAGACCCAGTACTTC. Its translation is CASPKRFLHQETQYF.